The 10 T cell receptor beta chains reported below all come from one sample, sequenced in a study of T cells in Graves' hyperthyroidism and ophthalmopathy. RNA transcripts were the template for amplifying TCR beta CDR3 regions. A set of HTBI primers served as the primers for a first-round RT-PCR of the TCR CDR3. From the multiplex PCR reads, TCRdb called clonotypes with MiXCR, one entry per CDR3 protein. The sample lists about 300,000 distinct CDR3 sequences; less than 30% were seen once. Material: blood. Receptor source: a man in his forties or fifties with Graves' hyperthyroidism that later progressed to Graves' ophthalmopathy.

This clonotype was recorded at least ten times. CDR3 in DNA: TGCAGTGCTGCCGAGGGGGGGTTGGCCAAAAACATTCAGTACTTC. Translation: CSAAEGGLAKNIQYF. The V call is TRBV20-1, the J call TRBJ2-4; tentatively, D is TRBD2 (7 bases). V lost 5 bases and J lost 1, with 15 bases in between. The CDR3 is 15 amino acids. Germline-derived CDR1 and CDR2 are DFQATT and SNEGSKA (reference sequence).

This clonotype was seen repeatedly, ten times or more. V is TRBV27 and J is TRBJ2-5, with 9 bases aligning to TRBD1. Germline CDR1 is MNHEY and CDR2 is SMNVEV (reference sequence). CDR3 length: 15 residues. J lost 4 bases, V lost 7 bases, and 10 bases had no gene match. The CDR3 region has the DNA TGTGCCAGCACCTCCACAGGGGGCGTAGGAGAGACCCAGTACTTC. Its translation: CASTSTGGVGETQYF.

This clonotype has a count of ten or more. The chain couples TRBV4-1 to TRBJ2-7, with D tentatively TRBD1 or TRBD2 (6 bases each). Germline V gene sequence: CDR1 MGHRA, CDR2 YSYEKL. V was pared by 2 bases and J by 7 bases, with 24 bases between. The CDR3 is 17 residues long. The CDR3 protein is CASSQRPGGAGDGEQYF. CDR3 nucleotide sequence: TGCGCCAGCAGCCAAAGACCGGGCGGGGCAGGGGACGGTGAGCAGTACTTC.

This clonotype came up many times. V is TRBV15 and J is TRBJ2-7; the match to TRBD2 covers 7 bases. The J segment lost 4 bases and the V segment lost 4 bases, leaving 10 bases of the junction unmatched. The CDR3 extends over 15 amino acids. Germline V gene lookup returns CDR1 LNHNV and CDR2 YYDKDF (reference sequence). The CDR3 loop is CATSTALGREYEQYF. CDR3 bases: TGTGCCACCAGCACGGCCCTGGGGCGGGAGTACGAGCAGTACTTC.

This clonotype occurred many times. This sequence joins TRBV18 and TRBJ2-2; D ambiguous. CDR1 is KGHSH, CDR2 LQKENI, per germline. The CDR3 is made up of 14 amino acids. V lost 5 bases to trimming and J lost 7 bases, with 14 bases between them. The CDR3 coding sequence is TGTGCCAGCTCATTGGCTATTCTCTACGGGGAGCTGTTTTTT. Its protein is CASSLAILYGELFF.

This clonotype came up many times. The CDR3 region has the DNA TGCGCCAGCAGCTGGTCCTCGGGACAGACAGAAGCTTTCTTT. This gives the protein CASSWSSGQTEAFF. The chain joins TRBV5-1 to TRBJ1-1; 7 positions agree with TRBD1. The CDR3 has 14 amino acids. After removal of 3 bases from V and 8 bases from J, the junction contained 10 bases not matched to a gene. Germline assignment: CDR1 SGHRS and CDR2 YFSETQ.

The chain joins TRBV6-1 to TRBJ1-2, with D maybe TRBD1 (5 bases). This CDR3 is 15 amino acids long. V lost 5 bases to trimming and J lost 1 base, with 14 bases between them. Germline V CDR1 and CDR2: MNHNS, SASEGT. The CDR3 DNA reads TGTGCCAGCAGTCGCGGGGAGGGGAATAACTATGGCTACACCTTC. Its translation: CASSRGEGNNYGYTF.

This clonotype was seen repeatedly, ten times or more. The chain couples TRBV4-2 to TRBJ2-2; D is ambiguous. Trimming removed 3 bases at V and 7 bases at J, with 6 bases between. Germline V gives CDR1 LGHNA, CDR2 YNFKEQ. The CDR3 runs 12 residues. As DNA, the CDR3 is TGTGCCAGCAGCCACCAGAGCGGGGAGCTGTTTTTT. Protein sequence: CASSHQSGELFF.

The rearrangement joins TRBV6-2 or TRBV6-3 to TRBJ2-7; D is uncertain. The CDR3 sequence is 12 residues long. Trimming removed 4 bases from V and 3 bases from J, with 7 bases in between. The germline gives CDR1 MNHEY, CDR2 SVGEGT. The CDR3: CASSSAIYEQYF. The DNA for the CDR3 is TGTGCCAGCAGTTCTGCGATCTACGAGCAGTACTTC.

This clonotype came up many times. A read error may be the cause here, since a much bigger clone is one base away. V and J are TRBV6-5 and TRBJ2-7; 10 bases align to TRBD2. Losses at the gene ends were 0 bases for V and 2 bases for J; bases not matched to a gene: 1. This CDR3 region has 15 residues. Germline V gene lookup returns CDR1 MNHEY and CDR2 SVGAGI. Here the CDR3 reads CASSYSGTSAYEQYF. In DNA form, the CDR3 reads TGTGCCAGCAGTTACTCCGGGACTAGCGCCTACGAGCAGTACTTC.